This T cell receptor beta chain was profiled in a study of T cell responses to AZD1222 COVID-19 vaccine. Findings of the study overall: Sampling captured repertoires only after the peak T cell response.

Clones were sequenced by immunoSEQ multiplex PCR, and TCRdb holds only the in-frame ones, with some missing. The sample has roughly 120,000 clones, 88% seen once. The CDR3 contains 15 residues. V trimming: 0 bases; J trimming: 5 bases; junction bases outside the gene matches: 5. The V gene's germline CDR1 is SGHTS and CDR2 YDEGEE. This clone has a single count. Its specificity is unknown. The rearrangement joins TRBV5-8 to TRBJ2-7; 10 bases match TRBD1. The sample consisted of peripheral blood, taken on day 0 of AZD1222 vaccination. The TCR sequence derives from an adult in good health. The DNA for the CDR3 is TGTGCCAGCAGCTTGGGGGGACAGGGGAACGACGAGCAGTACTTC. Encoded protein: CASSLGGQGNDEQYF.